Shown below are 2 T cell receptor beta chains from a single sample sequenced in a study of long-term antiretroviral therapy in people with HIV. Survey-level resolution applied to immunoSEQ assay v3.0. The repertoire was sequenced with immunoSEQ multiplex PCR; TCRdb's copy has only in-frame clones and lacks some. The sample has some 40,000 clones; approximately 85% are singletons. The material was unsorted PBMCs, obtained 3.1 years after starting antiretroviral therapy. Receptors originate from a woman aged 45-59 years with HIV.

CDR3 coding DNA: TGTGCCAGTAGTGCGGCATTAGGGTTTCCGGGACAGGGAACTAATCAGCCCCAGCATTTT. This translates into CASSAALGFPGQGTNQPQHF. The chain recombines TRBV19 with TRBJ1-5, with 9 bases that match TRBD1. Germline loops: CDR1 LNHDA, CDR2 SQIVND (reference sequence). The CDR3 spans 20 residues. V gave up 5 bases and J gave up 4 bases; unmatched junction bases: 21.

The chain couples TRBV19 to TRBJ1-5; no firm D call. Germline V gene sequence: CDR1 LNHDA, CDR2 SQIVND (reference sequence). The V end was cut by 3 bases, the J end by 9 bases, with 12 bases between. This CDR3 region has 13 residues. The CDR3, as DNA: TGTGCCAGTAGTATTCGGGGTTTAGGGCCCCAGCATTTT. It translates to CASSIRGLGPQHF. The entire variable domain, with the rest obtained from reference TRBV19 and TRBJ1-5, is as follows: DGGITQSPKYLFRKEGQNVTLSCEQNLNHDAMYWYRQDPGQGLRLIYYSQIVNDFQKGDIAEGYSVSREKKESFPLTVTSAQKNPTAFYLCASSIRGLGPQHFGDGTRLSIL.